The 20 T cell receptor beta chains given below trace back to one sample, sequenced in a study of blood T cell repertoires in COVID-19. TCRdb keeps only in-frame clones here, not all; method: immunoSEQ multiplex PCR. The repertoire holds over 60,000 clones, with around nine tenths as singletons. Sequencing was carried out using peripheral blood. The receptors come from a man in his sixties or seventies with active or convalescent COVID-19.

The chain is built from TRBV6-6 and TRBJ1-6; 12 bases line up with TRBD1. Trimming at V came to 5 bases and at J to 7 bases, leaving 6 bases not matched to a gene. The CDR3 runs 16 residues. Per germline, CDR1 MNHNY and CDR2 SVGAGI (reference sequence). The CDR3 coding sequence is TGTGCCAGCAGTCACCTGGGACAGGGGGCAAATTCACCCCTCCACTTT. Residues: CASSHLGQGANSPLHF.

V is TRBV5-1 and J is TRBJ2-7, with a weak D call TRBD1 (5 bases). Germline CDR1 SGHRS, CDR2 YFSETQ. The V end lost 0 bases, the J end lost 3 bases, and 13 bases lay between the germline ends. The CDR3 is made up of 15 amino acids. The CDR3, as DNA: TGCGCCAGCAGCTTGGCGGCAGGGCTCGGCTACGAGCAGTACTTC. It specifies CASSLAAGLGYEQYF. The full variable domain, with the rest looked up from reference TRBV5-1 and TRBJ2-7, is KAGVTQTPRYLIKTRGQQVTLSCSPISGHRSVSWYQQTPGQGLQFLFEYFSETQRNKGNFPGRFSGRQFSNSRSEMNVSTLELGDSALYLCASSLAAGLGYEQYFGPGTRLTVT.

The chain recombines TRBV3-1 (or the pseudogene TRBV3-2) with TRBJ2-6, with 8 bases identical to TRBD1. Trimming took 4 bases from V and 4 from J; bases not matched to a gene: 6. The CDR3 consists of 16 residues. From germline, CDR1 is LGHDT and CDR2 YNNKEL (reference sequence). The CDR3 spells CASSPTGAGGANVLTF. As DNA, the CDR3 is TGTGCCAGCAGCCCGACAGGGGCGGGGGGGGCCAACGTCCTGACTTTC.

The chain uses TRBV5-1 and TRBJ2-1; 7 nucleotides line up with TRBD2. Unmatched junction bases numbered 8, after V lost 0 bases and J lost 5 bases. The CDR3 spans 16 residues. CDR1 and CDR2 (germline): SGHRS, YFSETQ. Here the CDR3 DNA reads TGCGCCAGCAGCTTGGCAAGACTAGCACTCGACAATGAGCAGTTCTTC. This codes for CASSLARLALDNEQFF.

The chain uses TRBV5-6 and TRBJ1-3; D is possibly TRBD1 (6 bases). The germline CDR1 and CDR2 sequences are SGHDT and YYEEEE. Trimming cost V 0 bases and J 6 bases, with 13 bases left between them. CDR3 length: 15 amino acids. CDR3 sequence: CASSLANRDLNTIYF. In DNA, the CDR3 is TGTGCCAGCAGCTTGGCCAACAGGGACCTAAACACCATATATTTT.

The chain has TRBV2 and TRBJ2-1; 8 positions agree with TRBD2. The CDR3 has 14 amino acids. Germline assignment: CDR1 SNHLY and CDR2 FYNNEI. V was clipped by 6 bases and J by 7 bases; unmatched bases: 8. Here the CDR3 DNA reads TGTGCCAGCAGGAGGGGAGCGGGGGCTAATGAGCAGTTCTTC. Translation: CASRRGAGANEQFF. Supplemented by reference TRBV2 and TRBJ2-1, the full variable domain reads EPEVTQTPSHQVTQMGQEVILRCVPISNHLYFYWYRQILGQKVEFLVSFYNNEISEKSEIFDDQFSVERPDGSNFTLKIRSTKLEDSAMYFCASRRGAGANEQFFGPGTRLTVL.

The genes are TRBV10-3 and TRBJ2-7; 8 nucleotides line up with TRBD1. V lost 4 bases to trimming and J lost 1 base; unmatched junction nucleotides: 9. CDR3 length: 16 amino acids. Germline V gene lookup returns CDR1 ENHRY and CDR2 SYGVKD. The DNA of the CDR3 is TGTGCCATCAGTGCGCGACGGACAGGGCTTTCCTACGAGCAGTACTTC. Its translation is CAISARRTGLSYEQYF.

The chain is built from TRBV29-1 and TRBJ2-1; TRBD2 matches 13 bases. The CDR3 spans 16 residues. The J segment lost 7 bases and the V segment lost 3 bases, leaving 9 bases of the junction unmatched. Germline V gene lookup returns CDR1 SQVTM and CDR2 ANQGSEA. CDR3 region: CSVEAGTSGIRNEQFF. CDR3 DNA: TGCAGCGTTGAGGCCGGGACTAGCGGGATTCGTAATGAGCAGTTCTTC.

J is TRBJ1-1 and V is TRBV11-3; D remains ambiguous. The CDR3 totals 13 residues. Trimming removed 3 bases at V and 1 base at J, with 6 bases between. Germline CDR1 and CDR2: SGHNT and YENEEA. Written as DNA, the CDR3 is TGTGCCAGCAGCTTTACAGAGAACACTGAAGCTTTCTTT. Amino acids: CASSFTENTEAFF.

The gene calls are TRBV5-1 and TRBJ2-7, with TRBD2 matching over 11 bases. This CDR3 comprises 15 residues. CDR1 is SGHRS and CDR2 is YFSETQ in the germline V gene. V gave up 5 bases and J gave up 4 bases; unmatched junction bases: 8. Here the CDR3 DNA reads TGCGCCAGCAGAAATCCTAGCGGGAGGAAGTACGAGCAGTACTTC. Encoded protein: CASRNPSGRKYEQYF.

The count of this clone is one. This chain connects TRBV5-4 to TRBJ2-5; D call uncertain. Germline assignment: CDR1 SGHNT and CDR2 YYREEE (reference sequence). V gave up 4 bases and J gave up 7 bases, with 11 bases separating them. CDR3 length: 12 amino acids. CDR3 region: CASSLDSGTQYF. CDR3 bases: TGTGCCAGCAGCCTCGACTCGGGGACCCAGTACTTC.

V usage is TRBV5-1 and J usage is TRBJ1-1; possible D gene TRBD1, 6 bases. Germline assignment: CDR1 SGHRS and CDR2 YFSETQ. CDR3 length: 14 amino acids. Trimming pared 0 bases from V and 4 bases from J, leaving 10 bases between. CDR3 amino acids: CASSLVGAGTEAFF. CDR3 DNA: TGCGCCAGCAGCTTGGTGGGGGCTGGCACTGAAGCTTTCTTT.

The chain employs TRBV25-1 and TRBJ1-2; D unclear. Per the germline V gene, CDR1 is MGHDK and CDR2 is SYGVNS. The V end was cut by 0 bases, the J end by 5 bases, with 4 bases between. The CDR3 runs to 12 residues. The CDR3 reads CASSEYSYGYTF. The CDR3 DNA reads TGTGCCAGCAGTGAATATTCTTATGGCTACACCTTC.

This clone was counted once. The V gene is TRBV19, the J gene TRBJ1-5; 9 nucleotides agree with TRBD1. Looked up from germline, CDR1 is LNHDA and CDR2 is SQIVND (reference sequence). V was pared by 3 bases and J by 2 bases, with 2 bases of the junction left unmatched. The CDR3 has 15 residues. The CDR3 DNA is TGTGCCAGTAGTATGGGACAGGGAGGCAATCAGCCCCAGCATTTT. Encoded protein: CASSMGQGGNQPQHF.

This sequence joins TRBV19 and TRBJ2-6; 9 positions match TRBD1. Germline CDR1 is LNHDA and CDR2 is SQIVND (reference sequence). V lost 5 bases to trimming and J lost 1 base; unmatched junction nucleotides: 3. The CDR3 consists of 16 residues. CDR3 loop: CASSDRGGSGANVLTF. CDR3 DNA sequence: TGTGCCAGTAGTGACAGGGGGGGGTCTGGGGCCAACGTCCTGACTTTC.

This clone turned up a few times. The V and J genes are TRBV7-9 and TRBJ2-7; maybe TRBD2 (7 bases). Trimming pared 6 bases from V and 0 bases from J, leaving 21 bases between. CDR3 size: 17 residues. From germline, CDR1 is SEHNR and CDR2 FQNEAQ (reference sequence). CDR3 sequence reads: CASSLAVGGSTSYEQYF. The CDR3 region has the DNA TGTGCCAGCAGTCTAGCGGTCGGGGGCTCTACCTCCTACGAGCAGTACTTC.

The chain carries TRBV28 and TRBJ2-5; a weak D match, TRBD1 (6 bases). V lost 6 bases and J lost 4, with 24 bases in between. The CDR3 has 17 residues. Looked up from germline, CDR1 is MDHEN and CDR2 is SYDVKM. CDR3 sequence: CASSPVQGMRVGETQYF. The CDR3 DNA sequence: TGTGCCAGCAGCCCAGTCCAGGGGATGCGGGTCGGAGAGACCCAGTACTTC.

The chain has TRBV2 and TRBJ1-3, with D hard to call. In germline, CDR1 is SNHLY, CDR2 FYNNEI. Deletions cut 6 bases from V and 0 bases from J, with 15 bases between. This CDR3 comprises 16 residues. CDR3 in DNA: TGTGCCAGCAGCCGGGAACGGGTTTTCTCTGGAAACACCATATATTTT. Translated: CASSRERVFSGNTIYF. Full variable domain (rest looked up from reference TRBV2 and TRBJ1-3): EPEVTQTPSHQVTQMGQEVILRCVPISNHLYFYWYRQILGQKVEFLVSFYNNEISEKSEIFDDQFSVERPDGSNFTLKIRSTKLEDSAMYFCASSRERVFSGNTIYFGEGSWLTVV.

The chain couples TRBV24-1 to TRBJ2-3, with D possibly matching TRBD1 (7 bases). Germline V gene lookup returns CDR1 KGHDR and CDR2 SFDVKD. Trimming stripped 6 bases from V and 3 bases from J, with 15 bases between. The CDR3 spans 15 residues. CDR3 loop: CATSSQGEETDTQYF. The CDR3 DNA sequence: TGTGCCACCAGTTCCCAGGGGGAGGAGACAGATACGCAGTATTTT.

This clone appeared a few times. The V call is TRBV28, the J call TRBJ1-4, with D unclear. Trimming cost V 5 bases and J 8 bases, with 15 bases left between them. The germline CDR1 and CDR2 sequences are MDHEN and SYDVKM. The CDR3 runs 14 residues. The CDR3 DNA follows: TGTGCCAGCAGTGGATTGCGGGGTTTCGAAAAACTGTTTTTT. Translation: CASSGLRGFEKLFF.